One and the same sample provided the 8 T cell receptor beta chains below, sequenced in a study of breast tumors, draining lymph nodes, adjacent tissues. Samples came from axillary lymph nodes draining the breast cancer. TCRdb used MiXCR to reprocess the multiplex PCR reads, holding one entry per CDR3 protein. The table records approximately 210,000 distinct CDR3 sequences, about 32% of them present only once. The sample was axillary lymph node tissue. These TCRs come from a female donor with breast cancer. Some clones in this sample may be carry-over from other donors' samples.

This clonotype occurred many times. This chain links TRBV12-3 or TRBV12-4 with TRBJ2-3, with 10 bases aligning to TRBD1. The CDR3 is 17 residues long. V dropped 6 bases and J dropped 0; count of bases not matched to a gene: 9. CDR3 sequence: CASSRTGGPTSTDTQYF. The CDR3 DNA follows: TGTGCCAGCAGCCGGACAGGGGGACCAACTAGCACAGATACGCAGTATTTT.

This chain links TRBV7-6 with TRBJ2-1; D ambiguous. Trimming shortened V by 0 bases and J by 9 bases, and 12 bases separated the two germline ends. In germline, CDR1 is SGHVS, CDR2 FNYEAQ. The CDR3 is 14 amino acids. The chain's CDR3 is CASSLAYPTGEQFF. CDR3 nucleotides: TGTGCCAGCAGCTTAGCCTATCCGACGGGTGAGCAGTTCTTC.

This clonotype was seen repeatedly, ten times or more. The J gene is TRBJ2-1, the V gene TRBV7-3, with D hard to call. CDR3 length: 12 residues. CDR1 is SGHTA, CDR2 FQGTGA, per germline. V lost 1 base, J lost 5 bases, and 3 bases lay in between. CDR3 amino acids: CASSLRNNEQFF. In DNA form, the CDR3 reads TGTGCCAGCAGCTTAAGGAACAATGAGCAGTTCTTC. Full variable domain (outside the CDR3, taken from reference TRBV7-3 and TRBJ2-1): GAGVSQTPSNKVTEKGKYVELRCDPISGHTALYWYRQSLGQGPEFLIYFQGTGAADDSGLPNDRFFAVRPEGSVSTLKIQRTERGDSAVYLCASSLRNNEQFFGPGTRLTVL.

This clonotype was recorded at least ten times. The chain has TRBV19 and TRBJ2-5, with 8 bases that match TRBD2. The V and J ends lost 5 bases and 0 bases, in that order; junction bases with no gene match: 8. Looked up from germline, CDR1 is LNHDA and CDR2 is SQIVND (reference sequence). This CDR3 has 16 amino acids. The CDR3 DNA is TGTGCCAGTAGTTTTCGACTAGCGCAGTACCAAGAGACCCAGTACTTC. This gives the protein CASSFRLAQYQETQYF. Full variable domain (outside the CDR3, taken from reference TRBV19 and TRBJ2-5): DGGITQSPKYLFRKEGQNVTLSCEQNLNHDAMYWYRQDPGQGLRLIYYSQIVNDFQKGDIAEGYSVSREKKESFPLTVTSAQKNPTAFYLCASSFRLAQYQETQYFGPGTRLLVL.

This clonotype was seen a single time. The chain uses TRBV12-3 or TRBV12-4 and TRBJ2-7; the D is unclear. The CDR3 spans 11 residues. In nucleotides, the CDR3 is TGTGCTAGTGGTTTAGAGGACGAGCAGTACTTC. It specifies CASGLEDEQYF.

Remarks on this clonotype: It may be a read error: a sequence one base away is much more abundant. The J gene is TRBJ2-1, the V gene TRBV20-1; 8 nucleotides align to TRBD2. CDR3 length: 17 residues. The J segment lost 12 bases and the V segment lost 0 bases, leaving 19 bases of the junction unmatched. Germline loops: CDR1 DFQATT, CDR2 SNEGSKA (reference sequence). CDR3: CSARDIKAGVSVKVQFF. The DNA for the CDR3 is TGCAGTGCTAGAGATATCAAAGCGGGAGTTTCCGTGAAAGTGCAGTTCTTC.

This clonotype showed up many times. This chain links TRBV7-2 with TRBJ2-3; 11 bases line up with TRBD2. There are 16 residues in the CDR3. The trim removed 5 bases at V and 8 bases at J, leaving 12 bases unmatched. Germline assignment: CDR1 SGHTA and CDR2 FQGNSA. The CDR3: CASSPPRTSGYGTQYF. As DNA, the CDR3 is TGTGCCAGCAGCCCACCTAGGACTAGCGGGTATGGTACGCAGTATTTT.

Remarks on this clonotype: One end of the junction fails to match germline, which may point to a read error. The gene calls are TRBV5-1 and TRBJ2-7, with D uncertain. The length of the CDR3 is 15 residues. The V gene's germline CDR1 is SGHRS and CDR2 YFSETQ. The CDR3 nucleotides are TGCGCCAGCAGCGTAATCAGCGATCCAACCTACGGGCAGTACTTC. It is translated as CASSVISDPTYGQYF.